This TCR beta chain was profiled in a study of Ad26.COV2.S vaccination and SARS-CoV-2 variants. Treatment denoted: over 15 received Ad26.COV2.S at low or high dose, single or two shots; five or six received placebo; per-sample allocation not given. The investigators took samples on day 63 after the first vaccine or placebo injection. TCRdb keeps only in-frame clones here, not all; method: immunoSEQ multiplex PCR. The repertoire includes 300,000 to 350,000 clones, approximately 80% of them detected once, and 2% to 2.5% sits in the top ten. Overall study results and limits: Spike-specific TCR breadth in vaccine recipients exceeded that seen in placebo recipients.

CDR3 size: 15 residues. The germline V and J ends were trimmed by 6 bases and 1 base, with 15 bases remaining between them. From germline, CDR1 is MNHEY and CDR2 SMNVEV (reference sequence). Of note for this clone: Its antigen is currently unknown.

The input for sequencing was peripheral blood, taken in a trial of Ad26.COV2.S vaccine versus placebo. V and J are TRBV27 and TRBJ1-1; unclear D gene. This TCR came from a person aged 18-65 years who received the Ad26.COV2.S COVID-19 vaccine or a placebo. For the CDR3, the DNA is TGTGCCAGCAGGTCTTTTGGGTCATCGAACACTGAAGCTTTCTTT. Residues: CASRSFGSSNTEAFF.